The clone carrying this T cell receptor (beta chain) has only a few counts. This sample was taken from a study of blood T cells in healthy people across ages. Each sample used at least 6 million PBMCs. The CDR3 is 14 residues long. Germline CDR1 and CDR2: MGHDK and SYGVNS. Trimming cost V 5 bases and J 3 bases; bases outside gene matches: 4. For the second PCR, which ran for roughly 6 to 11 cycles, a sample-barcoded 5' primer and a J-beta primer mix were used. MiXCR was run by TCRdb on the 5' RACE reads, yielding one entry per CDR3 protein. The data show more than 450,000 distinct CDR3 sequences, about 28% seen once. The sample also formed part of further work on T cells of mothers and their children.

The sequenced material came from blood. This receptor was obtained from a boy aged 2 to 10 in good health. The rearrangement joins TRBV25-1 to TRBJ2-3, with 8 bases aligning to TRBD2. The CDR3 bases are TGTGCCAGCAGTAACTCGGGGGGGACAGATACGCAGTATTTT. It specifies CASSNSGGTDTQYF. Full variable domain (remainder filled in from reference TRBV25-1 and TRBJ2-3): EADIYQTPRYLVIGTGKKITLECSQTMGHDKMYWYQQDPGMELHLIHYSYGVNSTEKGDLSSESTVSRIRTEHFPLTLESARPSHTSQYLCASSNSGGTDTQYFGPGTRLTVL.